One sample yielded the 8 T cell receptor beta chains listed below, sequenced in a study of immune evolution from preneoplasia to lung adenocarcinoma. The method was immunoSEQ multiplex PCR; TCRdb's version includes in-frame clones alone and lacks a portion of them. Among fewer than 7,500 clones listed, roughly 75% were seen once. The sample consisted of FFPE minimally invasive lung adenocarcinoma tissue. The receptors derive from a person aged 60-79 years with lung adenocarcinoma.

This clone appeared a single time. The J gene is TRBJ2-1, the V gene TRBV15, with TRBD2 matching 14 bases. V shed 3 bases, J shed 6 bases, and the junction held 4 bases outside the gene matches. From germline, CDR1 is LNHNV and CDR2 YYDKDF (reference sequence). The CDR3 has 16 amino acids. CDR3 sequence reads: CATSRGLAGEGNEQFF. In nucleotides, the CDR3 is TGTGCCACCAGCAGGGGACTAGCGGGAGAGGGCAATGAGCAGTTCTTC.

This chain uses TRBV10-3 with TRBJ2-7; 10 bases agree with TRBD2. Germline assignment: CDR1 ENHRY and CDR2 SYGVKD. V shed 3 bases, J shed 4 bases, and the junction held 3 bases outside the gene matches. CDR3 length: 14 amino acids. The CDR3 DNA reads as TGTGCCATCAGTGATGGTAGCGGGAGGTACGAGCAGTACTTC. It yields the protein CAISDGSGRYEQYF.

This clone has only one observation. V gene TRBV30 combines with J gene TRBJ2-3; TRBD2 agrees at 7 bases. This CDR3 region has 17 residues. Unmatched junction bases numbered 13, after V lost 4 bases and J lost 0 bases. The germline CDR1 and CDR2 sequences are GTSNPN and SVGIG (reference sequence). The CDR3 here is CAWTPSGYGRSTDTQYF. The DNA of the CDR3 is TGTGCCTGGACCCCTAGCGGCTATGGGAGAAGCACAGATACGCAGTATTTT.

The genes are TRBV9 and TRBJ2-7; maybe TRBD1 (6 bases). Trimming took off 0 bases at V and 2 bases at J, with 12 bases between the two ends. Germline V gene sequence: CDR1 SGDLS, CDR2 YYNGEE. This CDR3 is built from 15 residues. CDR3 bases: TGTGCCAGCAGCGTAGCTTCCGACAGGCCCTACGAGCAGTACTTC. Amino acid sequence: CASSVASDRPYEQYF.

The V gene is TRBV5-6, the J gene TRBJ2-3; 7 positions agree with TRBD1. Germline V gene sequence: CDR1 SGHDT, CDR2 YYEEEE. With 4 bases clipped from V and 11 bases from J, the junction kept 13 bases outside the gene matches. This CDR3 has 14 amino acids. CDR3 residues: CASSHGTAPMGQYF. The CDR3 DNA reads as TGTGCCAGCAGCCACGGGACAGCCCCGATGGGGCAGTATTTT.

Concerning this clone: This CDR3 is also generated by other DNA sequences in the sample. The chain couples TRBV7-9 to TRBJ2-1; TRBD2 aligns across 8 bases. From germline, CDR1 is SEHNR and CDR2 FQNEAQ (reference sequence). The V gene end was trimmed by 8 bases and the J gene end by 0 bases; junction bases not matched to a gene: 3. This CDR3 has 14 amino acids. CDR3 region: CASFSGSSYNEQFF. The CDR3 nucleotides read TGTGCCAGCTTCAGCGGGAGCTCCTACAATGAGCAGTTCTTC.

The chain links TRBV7-8 to TRBJ2-1; TRBD1 agrees at 9 bases. This CDR3 spans 14 amino acids. V lost 3 bases, J lost 6 bases, and 3 bases stayed unmatched. Germline V lookup: CDR1 SGHVS, CDR2 FQNEAQ. For the CDR3, the DNA is TGTGCCAGCAGCTTTTTGGACAGGGGCAATGAGCAGTTCTTC. Its translation is CASSFLDRGNEQFF. Looking up the rest from reference TRBV7-8 and TRBJ2-1 gives the full variable domain: GAGVSQSPRYKVAKRGQDVALRCDPISGHVSLFWYQQALGQGPEFLTYFQNEAQLDKSGLPSDRFFAERPEGSVSTLKIQRTQQEDSAVYLCASSFLDRGNEQFFGPGTRLTVL.

The genes are TRBV7-2 and TRBJ2-5; no clear D gene. V was pared by 4 bases and J by 2 bases, with 14 bases between. This CDR3 comprises 15 residues. Germline loops: CDR1 SGHTA, CDR2 FQGNSA. In DNA, the CDR3 is TGTGCCAGCAGCTCCGGACGGATCTTACAAGAGACCCAGTACTTC. It specifies CASSSGRILQETQYF.